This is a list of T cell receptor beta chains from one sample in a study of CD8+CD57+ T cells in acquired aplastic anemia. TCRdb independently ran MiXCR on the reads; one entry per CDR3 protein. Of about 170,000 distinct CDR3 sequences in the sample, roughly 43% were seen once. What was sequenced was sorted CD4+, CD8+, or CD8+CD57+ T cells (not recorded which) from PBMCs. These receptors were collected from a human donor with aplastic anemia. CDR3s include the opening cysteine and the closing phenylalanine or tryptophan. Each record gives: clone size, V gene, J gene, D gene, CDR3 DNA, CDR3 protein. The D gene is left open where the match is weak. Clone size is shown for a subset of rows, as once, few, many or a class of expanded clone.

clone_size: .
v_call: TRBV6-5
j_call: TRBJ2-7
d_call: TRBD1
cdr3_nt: TGTGCCAGCAGTTACCCAAACCAAGGACAGGGGTTTTACGAGCAGTACTTC
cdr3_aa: CASSYPNQGQGFYEQYF

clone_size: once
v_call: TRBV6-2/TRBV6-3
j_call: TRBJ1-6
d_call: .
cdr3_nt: TGTGCCAGCAGTTCCCCAGGGGTGTCACCCCTCCACTTT
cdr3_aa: CASSSPGVSPLHF

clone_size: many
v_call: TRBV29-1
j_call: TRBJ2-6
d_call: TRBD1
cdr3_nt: TGCAGCGTCGGACAGGTCTCTGGGGCCAACGTCCTGACTTTC
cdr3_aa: CSVGQVSGANVLTF

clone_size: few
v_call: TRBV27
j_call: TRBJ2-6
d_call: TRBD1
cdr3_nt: TGTGCCAGCAGTTTACGGCCAGGGGGCCTTGCTGGGGCCAACGTCCTGACTTTC
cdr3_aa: CASSLRPGGLAGANVLTF

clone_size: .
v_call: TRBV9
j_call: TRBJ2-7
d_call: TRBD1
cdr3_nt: TGTGCCAGCAGCTCCAGGACAGGGAAACTCTACGAGCAGTACTTC
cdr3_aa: CASSSRTGKLYEQYF

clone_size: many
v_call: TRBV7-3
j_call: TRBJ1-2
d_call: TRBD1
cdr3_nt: TGTGCCAGCAGCCCAACTACAGGGGAAGGCTACACCTTC
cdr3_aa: CASSPTTGEGYTF

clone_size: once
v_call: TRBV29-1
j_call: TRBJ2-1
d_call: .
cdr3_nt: TGCAGCGCCGTAGCTGATCCCTACAATGAGCAGTTCTTC
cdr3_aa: CSAVADPYNEQFF

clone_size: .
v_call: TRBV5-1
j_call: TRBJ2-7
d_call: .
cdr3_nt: TGCACCAGCAGCGCCAAGGACCGCTCCTACGAGCAGTACTTC
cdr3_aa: CTSSAKDRSYEQYF

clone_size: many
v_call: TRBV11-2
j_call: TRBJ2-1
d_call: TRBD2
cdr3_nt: TGTGCCAGCAGCCAAACTAGCGGGGGGTTCAGGAATGAGCAGTTCTTC
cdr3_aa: CASSQTSGGFRNEQFF

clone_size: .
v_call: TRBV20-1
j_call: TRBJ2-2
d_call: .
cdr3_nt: TGCAGTGCTACGAACCCACGCACCGGGGAGCTGTTTTTT
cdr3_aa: CSATNPRTGELFF

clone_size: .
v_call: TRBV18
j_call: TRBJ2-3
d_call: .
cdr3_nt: TGTGCCAGCTCACCAACCCTTAGCACAGATACGCAGTATTTT
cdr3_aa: CASSPTLSTDTQYF

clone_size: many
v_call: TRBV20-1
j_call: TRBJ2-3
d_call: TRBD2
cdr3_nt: TGCAGTGCTAGGGAGACTAGCGGGGGTCAAGGAGATACGCAGTATTTT
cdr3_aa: CSARETSGGQGDTQYF

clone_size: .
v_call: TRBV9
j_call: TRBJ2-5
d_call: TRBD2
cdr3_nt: TGTGCCAGCAGCGCTCCAGCGGGGGGCCAAGAGACCCAGTACTTC
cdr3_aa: CASSAPAGGQETQYF